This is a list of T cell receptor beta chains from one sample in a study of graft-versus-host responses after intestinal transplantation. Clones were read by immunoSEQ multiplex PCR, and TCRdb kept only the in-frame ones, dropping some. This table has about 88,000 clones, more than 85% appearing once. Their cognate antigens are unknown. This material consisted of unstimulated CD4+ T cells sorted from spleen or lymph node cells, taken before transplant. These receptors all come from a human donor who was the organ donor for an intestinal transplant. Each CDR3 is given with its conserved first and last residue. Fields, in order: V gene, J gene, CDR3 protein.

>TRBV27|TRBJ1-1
CASSRRGWGTEAFF
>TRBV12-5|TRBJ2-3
CASRGTGRDWLAGAGSTDTQYF
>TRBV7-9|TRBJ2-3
CASRDISTGKADTQYF
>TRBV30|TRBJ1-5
CAWSVRGRGSNQPQHF
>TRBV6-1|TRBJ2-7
CASRQGHEQYF
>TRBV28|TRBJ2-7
CASSSGGFSDF
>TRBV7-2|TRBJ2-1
CASSRTGEYDEQFF
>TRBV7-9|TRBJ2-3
CASSYKTETQYF
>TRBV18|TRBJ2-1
CASSPPAGSSYNEQFF
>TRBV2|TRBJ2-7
CASRKGSGSFYEQYF
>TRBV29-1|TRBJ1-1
CSAKKQKLNTEAFF
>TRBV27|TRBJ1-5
CASSRHSNQPQHF
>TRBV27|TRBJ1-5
CASSQDRGGDVSNQPQHF
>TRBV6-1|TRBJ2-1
CASSETGAQGEQFF
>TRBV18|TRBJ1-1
CASTTAGTEAFF
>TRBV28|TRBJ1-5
CASSSSGPQHF
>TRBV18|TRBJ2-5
CASSGPPTGETQYF
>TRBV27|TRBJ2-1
CASSLSPTDYNEQFF
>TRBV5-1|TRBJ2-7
CASRPTGNPYEQYF
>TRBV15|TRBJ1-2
CATSRDPGGGYTF
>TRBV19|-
CASSRSGDRPTQYF
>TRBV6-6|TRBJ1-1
CASSRGQGGTEAFF
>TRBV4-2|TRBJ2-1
CASSQDPLAGVEQFF
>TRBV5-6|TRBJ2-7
CASRKTSGGSYEQYF